This entry describes one TCR beta chain. Its antigen is undetermined. The germline CDR1 and CDR2 sequences are SGDLS and YYNGEE. The CDR3 runs 13 residues. Sorts performed in triplicate captured 300,000 or so cells each from every CD8+ T cell subset. This entry is derived from a study of CXCR3-negative and CXCR3-positive naive CD8 T cells. Study-level findings and limits: Comparison of naive cells showed more hydrophobic TRB CDR3s in CXCR3-positive than in CXCR3-negative naive cells.

UMI-tagged TRB cDNA libraries were built via 5' RACE. TCRdb re-called the 5' RACE reads and shows each CDR3 protein once, DNA omitted. In all, the sample yields roughly 110,000 distinct CDR3 sequences. The chain recombines TRBV9 with TRBJ1-2; TCRdb reports TRBD1, a call that lacks DNA to check it against. Sequenced material: naive CXCR3+ CD8+ T cells from blood. As for subset: CD45RO-CCR7+CD27+CD95- naive CD8+ T cells expressing CXCR3 (TNR3+). This TCR came from a human donor in good health. Some clones in this sample may be carry-over from other donors' samples. The CDR3: CASSEIGAGGYTF. Together with reference TRBV9 and TRBJ1-2, the CDR3 gives the full variable domain: DSGVTQTPKHLITATGQRVTLRCSPRSGDLSVYWYQQSLDQGLQFLIQYYNGEERAKGNILERFSAQQFPDLHSELNLSSLELGDSALYFCASSEIGAGGYTFGSGTRLTVV.